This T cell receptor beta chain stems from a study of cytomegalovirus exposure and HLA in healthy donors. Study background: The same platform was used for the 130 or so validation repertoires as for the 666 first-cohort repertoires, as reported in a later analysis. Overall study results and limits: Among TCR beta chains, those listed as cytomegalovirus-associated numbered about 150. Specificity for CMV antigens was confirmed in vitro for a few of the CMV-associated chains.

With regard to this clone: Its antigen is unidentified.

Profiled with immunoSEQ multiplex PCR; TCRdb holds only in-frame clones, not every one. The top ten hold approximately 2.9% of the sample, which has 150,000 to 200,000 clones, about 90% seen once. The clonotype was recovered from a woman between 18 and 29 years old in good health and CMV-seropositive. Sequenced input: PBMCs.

The CDR3 reads CASSIGAAEKGGRSNQPQHF. The CDR3 DNA follows: TGTGCCAGTAGTATAGGGGCGGCGGAAAAAGGGGGCAGGAGCAATCAGCCCCAGCATTTT. This chain joins TRBV19 and TRBJ1-5; 7 bases map to TRBD1. This CDR3 has 20 residues. CDR1 LNHDA and CDR2 SQIVND come from the germline V gene (reference sequence). With V trimmed by 1 base and J by 1 base, 16 bases remained unmatched.